These T cell receptor beta chains were read from a single sample in a study of T cell repertoires in cytomegalovirus infection. TCRdb used MiXCR to reprocess the reads, holding one entry per CDR3 protein. Counted here are approximately 320,000 distinct CDR3 sequences, over 7.5% occurring once; the ten biggest clones make up about 4.5%. The sample taken for sequencing was PBMCs. The source of these receptors is a human donor in good health (CMV status not recorded). Some clones in this sample may be carry-over from other donors' samples. Each CDR3 is given with its conserved first and last residue. Fields, in order: J gene, V gene, clone size, CDR3 length, D gene, CDR3 protein, CDR3 DNA. D genes are given only for firm matches. The size entry is marked missing in some rows and otherwise reads once, few, many or a size class.

J: TRBJ2-1; V: TRBV7-6; size: many; length: 13; D: NA; CDR3: CASSPLANNEQFF; DNA: TGTGCCAGCAGCCCACTAGCAAACAATGAGCAGTTCTTC
J: TRBJ1-2; V: TRBV7-2; size: many; length: 13; D: NA; CDR3: CASNSPGGYGYTF; DNA: TGTGCCAGCAACTCCCCGGGAGGGTATGGCTACACCTTC
J: TRBJ1-6; V: TRBV7-6; size: many; length: 15; D: TRBD1; CDR3: CASSLGTGENSPLHF; DNA: TGTGCCAGCAGCTTGGGAACAGGGGAGAATTCACCCCTCCACTTT
J: TRBJ2-7; V: TRBV28; size: few; length: 13; D: TRBD1; CDR3: CASRRQGSYEQYF; DNA: TGTGCCAGCAGGAGACAGGGCTCCTACGAGCAGTACTTC
J: TRBJ2-7; V: TRBV12-3/TRBV12-4; size: many; length: 15; D: TRBD1; CDR3: CASSLGGTGGNEQYF; DNA: TGTGCCAGCAGTTTGGGAGGGACAGGGGGCAACGAGCAGTACTTC
J: TRBJ2-3; V: TRBV7-3; size: few; length: 12; D: NA; CDR3: CASSFPKDTQYF; DNA: TGTGCCAGCAGCTTTCCAAAGGATACGCAGTATTTT
J: TRBJ2-5; V: TRBV7-2; size: few; length: 15; D: TRBD1; CDR3: CASSGYRGQGETQYF; DNA: TGTGCCAGCAGCGGATACAGGGGGCAAGGAGAGACCCAGTACTTC
J: TRBJ1-6; V: TRBV28; size: NA; length: 14; D: NA; CDR3: CATRFSSYNSPLHF; DNA: TGTGCCACAAGGTTCAGCTCCTATAATTCACCCCTCCACTTT
J: TRBJ1-1; V: TRBV28; size: NA; length: 11; D: NA; CDR3: CASSSLPEAFF; DNA: TGTGCCAGCAGTTCTCTGCCTGAAGCTTTCTTT
J: TRBJ2-1; V: TRBV7-3; size: few; length: 18; D: TRBD2; CDR3: CASSLTPKTSGSYNEQFF; DNA: TGTGCCAGCAGCCTAACACCGAAGACTAGCGGGAGTTACAATGAGCAGTTCTTC
J: TRBJ2-3; V: TRBV6-6; size: few; length: 15; D: TRBD1; CDR3: CASIDRGPSTDTQYF; DNA: TGTGCCAGCATTGACAGGGGCCCCAGCACAGATACGCAGTATTTT
J: TRBJ1-1; V: TRBV6-2/TRBV6-3; size: many; length: 16; D: NA; CDR3: CASSTFMGLKNTEAFF; DNA: TGTGCCAGCAGTACGTTCATGGGACTTAAGAACACTGAAGCTTTCTTT
J: TRBJ2-7; V: TRBV6-6; size: NA; length: 14; D: TRBD1; CDR3: CASRMDRAAYEQYF; DNA: TGTGCCAGCAGAATGGACAGGGCCGCCTACGAGCAGTACTTC
J: TRBJ2-1; V: TRBV19; size: NA; length: 16; D: TRBD2; CDR3: CASSPWTSGNLHEQFF; DNA: TGTGCCAGTAGTCCGTGGACTAGCGGGAATCTCCATGAGCAGTTCTTC
J: TRBJ2-1; V: TRBV6-2/TRBV6-3; size: NA; length: 15; D: TRBD2; CDR3: CASSDPGGVYNEQFF; DNA: TGTGCCAGCAGTGACCCGGGAGGAGTCTACAATGAGCAGTTCTTC
J: TRBJ2-1; V: TRBV6-2/TRBV6-3; size: few; length: 16; D: NA; CDR3: CASSYWVQGSYNEQFF; DNA: TGTGCCAGCAGTTACTGGGTACAGGGCTCCTACAATGAGCAGTTCTTC
J: TRBJ2-1; V: TRBV18; size: NA; length: 14; D: TRBD1; CDR3: CASSPQDRGNEQFF; DNA: TGTGCCAGCTCACCCCAGGACAGGGGGAATGAGCAGTTCTTC
J: TRBJ1-6; V: TRBV20-1; size: few; length: 14; D: TRBD1; CDR3: CSAQGTGDNSPLHF; DNA: TGCAGTGCGCAGGGGACAGGGGACAATTCACCCCTCCACTTT
J: TRBJ2-7; V: TRBV7-3; size: NA; length: 15; D: NA; CDR3: CASSLGSGRSYEQYF; DNA: TGTGCCAGCAGCCTAGGGTCAGGGAGATCCTACGAGCAGTACTTC
J: TRBJ2-1; V: TRBV27; size: NA; length: 13; D: NA; CDR3: CASRTIVGNEQFF; DNA: TGTGCCAGCAGAACTATAGTGGGAAATGAGCAGTTCTTC
J: TRBJ2-2; V: TRBV19; size: NA; length: 17; D: NA; CDR3: CASSITGPSTNTGELFF; DNA: TGTGCCAGTAGTATCACAGGGCCCTCGACGAACACCGGGGAGCTGTTTTTT
J: TRBJ1-4; V: TRBV19; size: few; length: 16; D: NA; CDR3: CASSIGLTGRNEKLFF; DNA: TGTGCCAGTAGTATAGGCCTGACAGGACGTAATGAAAAACTGTTTTTT
J: TRBJ2-4; V: TRBV7-2; size: many; length: 16; D: TRBD2; CDR3: CASSLVAGLAKNIQYF; DNA: TGTGCCAGCAGCTTAGTAGCGGGATTAGCCAAAAACATTCAGTACTTC
J: TRBJ1-4; V: TRBV4-1; size: many; length: 14; D: NA; CDR3: CASSPRQLNEKLFF; DNA: TGCGCCAGCAGCCCGCGACAGCTTAATGAAAAACTGTTTTTT
J: TRBJ1-1; V: TRBV11-2; size: few; length: 13; D: NA; CDR3: CASSLRDFAEAFF; DNA: TGTGCCAGCAGCTTACGTGATTTCGCTGAAGCTTTCTTT
J: TRBJ1-2; V: TRBV7-7; size: NA; length: 15; D: NA; CDR3: CASSSARRGENGYTF; DNA: TGTGCCAGCAGCTCAGCGCGAAGGGGCGAAAATGGCTACACCTTC
J: TRBJ1-1; V: TRBV6-1; size: few; length: 16; D: NA; CDR3: CASTRYRVTDFTEAFF; DNA: TGTGCCAGCACCCGCTACAGGGTGACTGATTTCACTGAAGCTTTCTTT
J: TRBJ2-6; V: TRBV4-1; size: NA; length: 19; D: NA; CDR3: CASSQDLVGSFSGANVLTF; DNA: TGCGCCAGCAGCCAAGATCTGGTCGGGAGTTTTTCTGGGGCCAACGTCCTGACTTTC
J: TRBJ1-1; V: TRBV28; size: few; length: 15; D: TRBD1; CDR3: CASRLRQGMNAEAFF; DNA: TGTGCCAGCAGGCTCCGACAGGGGATGAACGCTGAAGCTTTCTTT
J: TRBJ2-1; V: TRBV4-1; size: many; length: 15; D: TRBD1; CDR3: CASSSGQGDYNEQFF; DNA: TGCGCCAGCAGCAGCGGACAGGGAGATTACAATGAGCAGTTCTTC
J: TRBJ2-7; V: TRBV28; size: NA; length: 14; D: NA; CDR3: CASGPALTLREQYF; DNA: TGTGCCAGTGGCCCGGCTCTAACCCTACGTGAGCAGTACTTC
J: TRBJ2-1; V: TRBV5-1; size: many; length: 16; D: NA; CDR3: CASSLGEAASYNEQFF; DNA: TGCGCCAGCAGCTTGGGTGAGGCAGCCTCCTACAATGAGCAGTTCTTC
J: TRBJ2-5; V: TRBV7-3; size: many; length: 15; D: NA; CDR3: CASSLMGKDQETQYF; DNA: TGTGCCAGCAGCTTAATGGGAAAGGACCAAGAGACCCAGTACTTC
J: TRBJ2-1; V: TRBV10-3; size: NA; length: 15; D: TRBD2; CDR3: CAISGGLAGNNEQFF; DNA: TGTGCCATCAGCGGCGGGCTAGCGGGGAACAATGAGCAGTTCTTC
J: TRBJ1-2; V: TRBV7-2; size: many; length: 15; D: NA; CDR3: CASSSKTGGSYGYTF; DNA: TGTGCCAGCAGCTCGAAGACGGGGGGCAGCTATGGCTACACCTTC
J: TRBJ2-1; V: TRBV7-3; size: few; length: 16; D: TRBD2; CDR3: CASSPGRTRFRDEQFF; DNA: TGTGCCAGCAGTCCGGGTAGGACTAGATTTCGGGATGAGCAGTTCTTC
J: TRBJ1-5; V: TRBV6-2/TRBV6-3; size: few; length: 14; D: TRBD1; CDR3: CASKTQQGDQPQHF; DNA: TGTGCCAGCAAGACTCAACAGGGGGATCAGCCCCAGCATTTT
J: TRBJ2-1; V: TRBV7-8; size: few; length: 15; D: TRBD2; CDR3: CASSLVGTRVNEQFF; DNA: TGTGCCAGCAGCTTAGTTGGGACTAGAGTCAATGAGCAGTTCTTC
J: TRBJ2-7; V: TRBV7-2; size: many; length: 14; D: NA; CDR3: CASVPGPPRYEQYF; DNA: TGTGCCAGCGTCCCCGGTCCCCCTCGCTACGAGCAGTACTTC
J: TRBJ1-4; V: TRBV2; size: few; length: 11; D: NA; CDR3: CASADHEKLFF; DNA: TGTGCCAGCGCCGATCATGAAAAACTGTTTTTT
J: TRBJ2-3; V: TRBV12-3/TRBV12-4; size: many; length: 14; D: NA; CDR3: CASSLGVGSGTQYF; DNA: TGTGCCAGCAGTTTAGGGGTCGGCTCAGGTACGCAGTATTTT
J: TRBJ1-2; V: TRBV20-1; size: few; length: 15; D: NA; CDR3: CSASGQDLYNYGYTF; DNA: TGCAGTGCTAGCGGGCAGGATCTTTATAACTATGGCTACACCTTC
J: TRBJ1-5; V: TRBV7-2; size: many; length: 16; D: NA; CDR3: CASSSFRGSSNQPQHF; DNA: TGTGCCAGCAGCTCGTTCAGGGGATCGAGCAATCAGCCCCAGCATTTT
J: TRBJ2-7; V: TRBV7-2; size: many; length: 22; D: TRBD2; CDR3: CASSSTPGVRTSGRPLTYEQYF; DNA: TGTGCCAGCAGCTCGACGCCGGGGGTTCGGACTAGCGGGAGGCCCCTAACCTACGAGCAGTACTTC
J: TRBJ2-1; V: TRBV7-2; size: few; length: 19; D: TRBD2; CDR3: CASTSPGLAGASSYNEQFF; DNA: TGTGCCAGCACCTCCCCGGGACTAGCGGGGGCCAGCTCCTACAATGAGCAGTTCTTC
J: TRBJ1-4; V: TRBV19; size: NA; length: 14; D: NA; CDR3: CASRVTATNEKLFF; DNA: TGTGCCAGTAGGGTTACCGCAACTAATGAAAAACTGTTTTTT
J: TRBJ2-4; V: TRBV24-1; size: few; length: 13; D: NA; CDR3: CATSVPGENIQYF; DNA: TGTGCCACCAGTGTCCCAGGGGAAAACATTCAGTACTTC
J: TRBJ2-1; V: TRBV7-9; size: NA; length: 12; D: NA; CDR3: CASGLEGVGQFF; DNA: TGTGCCAGCGGGCTCGAGGGGGTTGGGCAGTTCTTC
J: TRBJ2-1; V: TRBV7-6; size: few; length: 16; D: TRBD1; CDR3: CASSPGTGSSYNEQFF; DNA: TGTGCCAGCAGCCCAGGGACAGGGAGCTCCTACAATGAGCAGTTCTTC
J: TRBJ2-1; V: TRBV7-6; size: many; length: 14; D: TRBD2; CDR3: CASSPKTSGTKQFF; DNA: TGTGCCAGCAGCCCTAAGACTAGCGGGACCAAGCAGTTCTTC
J: TRBJ2-5; V: TRBV6-2/TRBV6-3; size: NA; length: 15; D: NA; CDR3: CASNSPEGAYGTQYF; DNA: TGTGCCAGCAATTCCCCGGAGGGGGCGTACGGGACCCAGTACTTC
J: TRBJ2-5; V: TRBV6-2/TRBV6-3; size: NA; length: 14; D: NA; CDR3: CASTPPGGRETQYF; DNA: TGTGCCAGCACTCCCCCCGGAGGAAGGGAGACCCAGTACTTC